This T cell receptor (beta chain) was sequenced in a study of a mutant IDH1 vaccine in newly diagnosed glioma (dated by TCRdb to about 2021). About the study as a whole: The approximately 30 treated patients were about 60% male and around 40% female, with a mean age of approximately 40 years. For exploratory analyses, longitudinal TCRB deep sequencing was carried out in about 25 treated patients wherever samples were available. Peripheral blood samples were drawn at six visits, namely V03 (baseline), V05, V07, V10, V12 and V13. Prior to enrollment, standard therapy consisting of radiotherapy alone, temozolomide alone, or radiochemotherapy with temozolomide had been administered to patients, with the combination being received by most patients. Summary of the overall study and its limitations: PBMC samples for TCRB deep sequencing were selected based on availability. Pseudoprogression seemed to be unrelated to changes in the top peripheral T cell clonotypes found by TCRB sequencing. The authors noted that analyses of patient blood samples could not be reproduced because of sample limitations. Across multiple MHC alleles, vaccine-induced immune responses were seen in around 93% of patients.

CDR1 is given as SGHTA and CDR2 as FQGNSA, both from the germline V gene. Compared with germline, V lacks 1 base and J lacks 7 bases; bases without a gene match: 6. The CDR3 spans 15 residues, from the cysteine through the phenylalanine. CDR3 DNA only is kept here, 45 bases in frame from base 1. Library method: the immunoSEQ multiplex PCR assay. Rearranged TCR beta chain sequences were amplified with the hsTCRB Kit following the manufacturer's protocol. An Illumina MiSeq was used to sequence the TCRB libraries. The published analysis was carried out like this. Demultiplexing, trimming and gene mapping were performed with the kit vendor's proprietary platform. TCRdb stores this immuneACCESS table with in-frame sequences only. Part of the clones is absent; in the studies checked, under half of the shortfall reflects unresolved V genes, and no reason is known for the rest. From that table come the V and J calls and clone size; the DNA was used to work out D and trimming. Present in this sample are tens of thousands of clones, over 60% of which were seen just once. The ten largest clones capture around 1.9% of the sample.

The time point label, as the study defines it: baseline, week 1 (first vaccination visit). The treatment or condition label for this specimen denotes: pre-vaccination baseline after standard-of-care therapy. Newly diagnosed WHO grade 3 or 4 IDH1-mutant astrocytomas showing loss of nuclear ATRX were present in the donors. The samples were drawn from NOA16, a multicentre, single-arm, open-label phase I trial in Germany that tested a mutant IDH1 peptide vaccine in humans for the first time. Visit V03 blood draws served as the baseline sample for immunogenicity testing. Genomic DNA for TCRB sequencing was isolated from EDTA blood with the DNeasy Blood and Tissue Kit. This clone was counted a few times. Which antigen it targets is not known. No clone much larger than this one lies a single base away; base qualities are absent.

Material: PBMCs, obtained from a glioma patient treated with radiotherapy, temozolomide or both. The rearrangement combines TRBV7-2 with TRBJ1-2, and 10 junction bases match TRBD1. This sequence was found in a woman aged 40 to 49 with glioma. The DNA sequence is TGTGCCAGCAGCTTAGGAATTGGGACAGGGGTTGGCTACACCTTC. This translates into CASSLGIGTGVGYTF.